The text below deals with one T cell receptor (beta chain). This sample was taken from a study of cytomegalovirus exposure and HLA in healthy donors. Sequencing used immunoSEQ multiplex PCR; TCRdb keeps in-frame clones, though not all of them. In the table there are hundreds of thousands of clones, approximately 87% of which are singletons. Germline V gene lookup returns CDR1 MDHEN and CDR2 SYDVKM. Trimming removed 10 bases from V and 2 bases from J; junction bases left unmatched: 6. The CDR3 has 14 residues. The source of this sequence is a woman between 18 and 30 years old in good health and CMV-seronegative. Sequenced: PBMCs. The chain has TRBV28 and TRBJ1-5; 9 positions match TRBD1. CDR3: CAISQGAGNQPQHF. The CDR3, as DNA: TGTGCCATCTCACAGGGGGCGGGCAATCAGCCCCAGCATTTT.